The 19 T cell receptor beta chains listed next were all sequenced from one sample in a study of cytomegalovirus exposure and HLA in healthy donors. The PCR ran on 60 Vbeta and 13 Jbeta primers. This table comes from immunoSEQ multiplex PCR, and its TCRdb copy is limited to in-frame clones, with some not included. Here the sample spans roughly 150,000 clones, 76% being singletons. Sequencing was done on a sample of PBMCs. The receptor source for this set is a male donor in good health and CMV-seronegative.

The chain joins TRBV28 to TRBJ1-5; D possibly corresponds to TRBD1 (5 bases). CDR1 is MDHEN and CDR2 is SYDVKM in the germline V gene. The length of the CDR3 is 15 residues. Trimming took 5 bases from V and 2 from J, leaving 13 bases between them. The CDR3 sequence: CASSPQGGGNQPQHF. For the CDR3, the DNA is TGTGCCAGCAGTCCCCAGGGAGGGGGCAATCAGCCCCAGCATTTT.

This chain connects TRBV7-2 to TRBJ2-1; tentative D call: TRBD2 (5 bases). V gave up 2 bases and J gave up 0 bases, with 11 bases separating them. CDR1 is SGHTA and CDR2 is FQGNSA in the germline V gene. The CDR3 is made up of 16 amino acids. CDR3 protein: CASSLLGTSSYNEQFF. CDR3 sequence (DNA): TGTGCCAGCAGCTTATTGGGAACTAGCTCCTACAATGAGCAGTTCTTC.

J is TRBJ2-5 and V is TRBV27; D not resolved. CDR1 is MNHEY and CDR2 is SMNVEV in the germline V gene (reference sequence). The CDR3 contains 9 residues. V lost 10 bases, J lost 3 bases, and 3 bases lay in between. The CDR3 DNA reads as TGTGCCAACAAAGAGACCCAGTACTTC. Translation gives CANKETQYF.

The V gene is TRBV9, the J gene TRBJ1-1, with D possibly matching TRBD1 (5 bases). This CDR3 is built from 15 residues. Germline V CDR1 and CDR2: SGDLS, YYNGEE. V lost 0 bases to trimming and J lost 4 bases, with 13 bases between them. The CDR3 reads CASSVEEGYSTEAFF. CDR3 nucleotide sequence: TGTGCCAGCAGCGTAGAGGAGGGGTATTCCACTGAAGCTTTCTTT.

The chain has TRBV2 and TRBJ1-2, with D hard to call. Trimming took 5 bases from V and 2 from J, leaving 9 bases between them. The CDR3 length is 13 residues. CDR1 and CDR2 (germline): SNHLY, FYNNEI. DNA for the CDR3: TGTGCCAGCAGTAGCGGACTGAACTATGGCTACACCTTC. Protein: CASSSGLNYGYTF.

This clone appeared a few times. The chain recombines TRBV5-1 with TRBJ1-1; perhaps TRBD1 as D (5 bases). Trimming left V 4 bases short and J 5 bases short, with 12 bases between. Germline CDR1 reads SGHRS; CDR2 reads YFSETQ. The CDR3 has 13 amino acids. CDR3 sequence: CASSLDSTTEAFF. Written as DNA, the CDR3 is TGCGCCAGCAGCCTCGACAGTACGACTGAAGCTTTCTTT.

The chain joins TRBV2 to TRBJ1-1, with 9 bases aligning to TRBD1. The CDR3 extends over 16 amino acids. CDR1 and CDR2 from the germline V gene are SNHLY and FYNNEI. V gave up 3 bases and J gave up 5 bases; unmatched junction bases: 10. The chain's CDR3 is CASSDPGTGWYTEAFF. In nucleotides, the CDR3 is TGTGCCAGCAGTGACCCTGGGACAGGGTGGTATACTGAAGCTTTCTTT.

The rearrangement uses TRBV4-1 and TRBJ2-5; 9 bases align to TRBD2. The end of the DNA fits TRBJ2-7 better, so the J call may be wrong. The CDR3 consists of 14 residues. Germline V gene lookup returns CDR1 MGHRA and CDR2 YSYEKL. The CDR3 nucleotides are TGCGCCAGCAGCCGTTCTAGCGGGATGTACGAGCAGTACTTC. The encoded protein is CASSRSSGMYEQYF.

The chain links TRBV28 to TRBJ1-5; D ambiguous. The CDR3 consists of 14 residues. Trimming stripped 5 bases from V and 3 bases from J, with 11 bases between. Germline V gene lookup returns CDR1 MDHEN and CDR2 SYDVKM. The CDR3 DNA sequence: TGTGCCAGCAGTCAAGACGGGATCAATCAGCCCCAGCATTTT. Its protein product is CASSQDGINQPQHF.

The chain is built from TRBV6-5 and TRBJ2-7; the D gene is possibly TRBD1 (6 bases). This CDR3 region has 14 residues. Trimming took off 0 bases at V and 3 bases at J, with 9 bases between the two ends. Germline V gives CDR1 MNHEY, CDR2 SVGAGI. The DNA of the CDR3 is TGTGCCAGCAGTTACTCCCAGGGGAACTACGAGCAGTACTTC. This codes for CASSYSQGNYEQYF.

The V gene is TRBV28, the J gene TRBJ1-3, with TRBD1 as a possible D gene (5 bases). The length of the CDR3 is 16 residues. Deletions cut 8 bases from V and 0 bases from J, with 17 bases between. The germline CDR1 and CDR2 sequences are MDHEN and SYDVKM. The CDR3 protein is CASGSTAQRSGNTIYF. Here the CDR3 DNA reads TGTGCCAGCGGGTCGACAGCTCAACGCTCTGGAAACACCATATATTTT.

This clone was seen a single time. The V and J genes are TRBV4-1 and TRBJ1-2; no clear D gene. The ends were cut back, 0 bases at V and 8 bases at J, with 7 bases in the middle. The CDR3 runs to 12 residues. Germline-derived CDR1 and CDR2 are MGHRA and YSYEKL. CDR3 region: CASSQEAGGYTF. Here the CDR3 DNA reads TGCGCCAGCAGCCAAGAGGCCGGGGGCTACACCTTC.

The table lists this clone with a few counts. The chain joins TRBV19 to TRBJ1-6; D remains ambiguous. V gave up 5 bases and J gave up 7 bases, with 15 bases separating them. The germline gives CDR1 LNHDA, CDR2 SQIVND (reference sequence). CDR3 length: 15 amino acids. CDR3 in amino acids: CASSASSGENSPLHF. The CDR3 DNA reads as TGTGCCAGTAGTGCTTCATCCGGGGAAAATTCACCCCTCCACTTT. The variable domain in full, with the rest retrieved from reference TRBV19 and TRBJ1-6, is DGGITQSPKYLFRKEGQNVTLSCEQNLNHDAMYWYRQDPGQGLRLIYYSQIVNDFQKGDIAEGYSVSREKKESFPLTVTSAQKNPTAFYLCASSASSGENSPLHFGNGTRLTVT.

This clone was counted only a few times. The chain recombines TRBV5-1 with TRBJ1-1; D gene unclear. This CDR3 comprises 13 residues. V lost 2 bases and J 0 bases, leaving 5 bases between the germline ends. Germline-derived CDR1 and CDR2 are SGHRS and YFSETQ. CDR3 bases: TGCGCCAGCAGCTTTCAGGTGAACACTGAAGCTTTCTTT. Translation: CASSFQVNTEAFF. The variable domain in full, completed from reference TRBV5-1 and TRBJ1-1, reads KAGVTQTPRYLIKTRGQQVTLSCSPISGHRSVSWYQQTPGQGLQFLFEYFSETQRNKGNFPGRFSGRQFSNSRSEMNVSTLELGDSALYLCASSFQVNTEAFFGQGTRLTVV.

In its sample, this clone was seen once. The genes are TRBV5-1 and TRBJ2-7; 8 positions agree with TRBD2. The CDR3 spans 15 residues. V shed 1 base, J shed 2 bases, and the junction held 5 bases outside the gene matches. Per germline, CDR1 SGHRS and CDR2 YFSETQ. CDR3 nucleotides: TGCGCCAGCAGCTTGCGGCGGGGGGTCACCTACGAGCAGTACTTC. Protein product: CASSLRRGVTYEQYF.

This chain uses TRBV5-1 with TRBJ2-7; 9 bases fit TRBD1. The CDR3 is made up of 14 amino acids. Germline assignment: CDR1 SGHRS and CDR2 YFSETQ. J lost 2 bases, V lost 0 bases, and 0 bases had no gene match. The CDR3 DNA reads TGCGCCAGCAGCTTGGACAGGGGGCCCTACGAGCAGTACTTC. Translation gives CASSLDRGPYEQYF.

The chain is built from TRBV5-3 and TRBJ2-6; 7 bases agree with TRBD1. TRBV5-3 is recorded as an ORF, its role being uncertain. V trimming: 4 bases; J trimming: 4 bases; junction bases outside the gene matches: 5. The CDR3 spans 15 residues. The CDR3 bases are TGTGCCAGAAGCGACAGGGTAACAGGGGCCAACGTCCTGACTTTC. As protein: CARSDRVTGANVLTF.

The genes are TRBV5-1 and TRBJ1-6; 7 bases map to TRBD1. The V and J ends lost 3 bases and 13 bases, in that order; junction bases with no gene match: 4. This CDR3 has 12 residues. CDR1 and CDR2 (germline): SGHRS, YFSETQ. Here the CDR3 reads CASSSGQVPLHF. Here the CDR3 DNA reads TGCGCCAGCAGCTCCGGACAGGTCCCCCTCCACTTT.

J is TRBJ2-7 and V is TRBV7-9, with TRBD2 identical over 10 bases. The CDR3 sequence is 15 residues long. V lost 6 bases to trimming and J lost 5 bases; unmatched junction nucleotides: 10. Germline V lookup: CDR1 SEHNR, CDR2 FQNEAQ (reference sequence). CDR3 in DNA: TGTGCCAGCAGAGGCAGGGGACTAGCGACGGACGAGCAGTACTTC. Translation gives CASRGRGLATDEQYF.